These T cell receptor beta chains were read from a single sample in a study of blood T cell repertoires in COVID-19. Clones were sequenced by immunoSEQ multiplex PCR, and TCRdb holds only the in-frame ones, with some missing. The table lists under 200,000 clones, approximately 91% of them singletons. Source material: peripheral blood. These receptors were collected from a man younger than 35 with acute or convalescent COVID-19. Each CDR3 is given with its conserved first and last residue. Fields, in order: V gene, CDR3 length, J gene, CDR3 protein.

TRBV9,17,TRBJ2-1,CASSVAPSGRTYNEQFF
TRBV5-1,15,TRBJ1-1,CASMARSGTDTEAFF
TRBV9,16,TRBJ2-3,CASSGSSGGPYDTQYF
TRBV3-1/TRBV3-2,14,TRBJ2-5,CASSFQGARETQYF
TRBV21-1,17,TRBJ1-2,CASSNGHVKGLFYGYTF
TRBV27,14,TRBJ1-5,CASSSTGGHQPQHF
TRBV7-9,15,TRBJ1-6,CASSLTGGKRSPLHF
TRBV19,14,TRBJ2-3,CASSIGQGTDTQYF
TRBV9,21,TRBJ2-7,CASSVARLKDKALIQWYEQYF
TRBV6-5,13,TRBJ1-2,CASSSGQPDGYTF
TRBV2,15,TRBJ2-2,CASSPRQGNTGELFF
TRBV5-1,17,TRBJ1-1,CASSFTGTGVSNTEAFF
TRBV19,14,TRBJ1-5,CASRDRGLYQPQHF
TRBV5-1,16,TRBJ2-5,CASSLDQGVIGETQYF
TRBV28,14,TRBJ1-2,CASSLGGADYGYTF
TRBV19,15,TRBJ1-2,CASSTSAGGLDGYTF
TRBV5-1,14,TRBJ2-3,CASSFSVGADTQYF
TRBV2,14,TRBJ1-2,CARGRGWNPSGYTF
TRBV5-1,13,TRBJ1-2,CASSLTGQGASTF
TRBV30,15,TRBJ1-2,CAWSVRALSNYGYTF
TRBV14,14,TRBJ1-2,CASSQGSVSTSYTF
TRBV21-1,18,TRBJ1-2,CASSSRCPGGETNYGYTF
TRBV6-5,14,TRBJ2-7,CASSYGGASYEQYF
TRBV14,14,TRBJ2-3,CASSQDEIPNTQYF
TRBV29-1,12,TRBJ1-1,CSVLQINTEAFF
TRBV2,12,TRBJ1-6,CASSTGNSPLHF
TRBV5-5,12,TRBJ2-4,CASSTGLAVLSF
TRBV5-8,16,TRBJ2-1,CASSSRTAGEDNEQFF
TRBV5-1,15,TRBJ1-2,CASSLGTGGNYGYTF
TRBV13,15,TRBJ1-3,CASSLDRASGNTIYF
TRBV21-1,13,TRBJ1-1,CASRGSGETEAFF
TRBV14,17,TRBJ1-3,CASSPRGQGATGNTIYF
TRBV5-1,16,TRBJ2-5,CASSSGLAGEGETQYF
TRBV25-1,15,TRBJ2-1,CASSPAGLAANEQFF
TRBV19,15,TRBJ1-2,CASRTGRRDSYGYTF